Presented here are 26 T cell receptor beta chains from one specimen sequenced in a study of T cells in localized non-small cell lung cancer (dated by TCRdb to between 2020 and 2021). The library was generated by the immunoSEQ multiplex PCR assay. Here the immuneACCESS table is served through TCRdb, limited to in-frame sequences with V and J called. Missing clones are a known gap in these copies; in checked studies unresolved V genes cover under half, and the rest lacks a known reason. Across this sample there are tens of thousands of clones, with about 86% seen only once. The ten largest clones add up to roughly 4.8% of the sample. Here the sequenced sample was PBMCs, taken before any cancer treatment. These receptors were collected from a man aged 35-75 years with stage II lung adenocarcinoma.

V usage is TRBV11-3 and J usage is TRBJ2-5, with D unresolved. This CDR3 region has 11 residues. The V end lost 5 bases, the J end lost 0 bases, and 1 base lay between the germline ends. Germline V gene lookup returns CDR1 SGHNT and CDR2 YENEEA. The CDR3 sequence is CASSNQETQYF. The CDR3 nucleotides read TGTGCCAGCAGCAACCAAGAGACCCAGTACTTC.

The V call is TRBV14, the J call TRBJ2-3; D may be TRBD2 (5 bases). The V gene lost 9 bases and the J gene lost 3 bases, with 13 bases spanning the gap. From germline, CDR1 is SGHDN and CDR2 FVKESK. The CDR3 runs 13 residues. The CDR3 loop is CASRLTGTDTQYF. The CDR3 region has the DNA TGTGCCAGTCGACTTACGGGGACAGATACGCAGTATTTT.

The rearrangement uses TRBV4-2 and TRBJ2-1; perhaps TRBD1 as D (5 bases). The CDR3 is made up of 18 amino acids. Germline V gives CDR1 LGHNA, CDR2 YNFKEQ. Trimming left V 1 base short and J 7 bases short, with 23 bases between. The CDR3 here is CASSQAAQGTRFTNEQFF. CDR3 coding DNA: TGTGCCAGCAGCCAAGCAGCTCAGGGAACACGGTTCACGAATGAGCAGTTCTTC.

The rearrangement joins TRBV19 to TRBJ2-2, with D perhaps assigned TRBD1 or TRBD2 (5 bases each). Germline CDR1 is LNHDA and CDR2 is SQIVND (reference sequence). Deletions cut 8 bases from V and 0 bases from J, with 16 bases between. There are 16 residues in the CDR3. The CDR3 loop is CASAGTEFANTGELFF. CDR3 DNA: TGTGCCAGTGCCGGGACGGAGTTCGCGAACACCGGGGAGCTGTTTTTT.

The genes are TRBV11-3 and TRBJ2-2; 9 bases match TRBD1. The CDR3 length is 15 residues. Per the germline V gene, CDR1 is SGHNT and CDR2 is YENEEA. With V trimmed by 6 bases and J by 4 bases, 6 bases remained unmatched. CDR3 amino acids: CASRNRGLGTGELFF. CDR3 nucleotide sequence: TGTGCCAGCAGGAACAGGGGGCTTGGCACCGGGGAGCTGTTTTTT.

V usage is TRBV7-3 and J usage is TRBJ2-7, with 7 nucleotides matching TRBD2. The CDR3 sequence is 13 residues long. V shed 5 bases and J 4 bases; nucleotides not matched to a gene: 5. Germline-derived CDR1 and CDR2 are SGHTA and FQGTGA. CDR3 region: CASSPSGTYEQYF. CDR3 DNA sequence: TGTGCCAGCAGCCCTAGCGGCACGTACGAGCAGTACTTC.

The chain employs TRBV5-1 and TRBJ1-1, with D tentatively TRBD1 (6 bases). From germline, CDR1 is SGHRS and CDR2 YFSETQ. Trimming removed 1 base from V and 4 bases from J, with 8 bases in between. This CDR3 is built from 13 residues. Here the CDR3 reads CASSLTGSTEAFF. CDR3 DNA sequence: TGCGCCAGCAGCTTGACAGGGAGCACTGAAGCTTTCTTT.

The chain carries TRBV5-4 and TRBJ2-3, with D perhaps TRBD2 (6 bases). In germline, CDR1 is SGHNT, CDR2 YYREEE (reference sequence). The CDR3 is 12 amino acids. Trimming took off 4 bases at V and 5 bases at J, with 8 bases between the two ends. The CDR3 DNA reads TGTGCCAGCAGCCAGGGAGGAGATACGCAGTATTTT. Protein sequence: CASSQGGDTQYF.

The gene calls are TRBV25-1 and TRBJ2-6; D unresolved. From germline, CDR1 is MGHDK and CDR2 SYGVNS. This CDR3 comprises 16 residues. The ends were cut back, 6 bases at V and 1 base at J, with 13 bases in the middle. CDR3: CASSPRSGSGANVLTF. Here the CDR3 DNA reads TGTGCCAGCAGCCCAAGATCCGGATCTGGGGCCAACGTCCTGACTTTC.

Here the CDR3 DNA reads TGTGCCAGCGCCGTTACTAGCTTTGGCTACAATGAGCAGTTCTTC. Translated, it gives CASAVTSFGYNEQFF. The chain uses TRBV11-2 and TRBJ2-1; tentatively, D is TRBD2 (6 bases). Germline CDR1 SGHAT, CDR2 FQNNGV. The CDR3 spans 15 residues. V lost 8 bases and J lost 3, with 17 bases in between.

This clone is a singleton in its sample. This chain links TRBV18 with TRBJ1-2, with a weak D call TRBD1 (6 bases). This CDR3 region has 15 residues. Trimming removed 5 bases at V and 1 base at J, with 14 bases between. CDR1 and CDR2 from the germline V gene are KGHSH and LQKENI. CDR3 DNA: TGTGCCAGCTCAAATGAGTTGGGACATAACTATGGCTACACCTTC. The encoded protein is CASSNELGHNYGYTF.

The genes are TRBV5-3 and TRBJ2-7, with 8 bases identical to TRBD1. TRBV5-3 is treated as an ORF (open reading frame) with a function not yet certain. After removal of 7 bases from V and 2 bases from J, the junction contained 8 bases not matched to a gene. The CDR3 length is 14 residues. The CDR3 nucleotides read TGTGCCAGATCACCGGGACAGGACACCTACGAGCAGTACTTC. Its protein product is CARSPGQDTYEQYF.

This chain links TRBV7-2 with TRBJ2-1; D might be TRBD1 (7 bases). Trimming took 3 bases from V and 0 from J, leaving 12 bases between them. This CDR3 is built from 16 residues. The V gene's germline CDR1 is SGHTA and CDR2 FQGNSA. The CDR3 loop is CASSFRQGLSYNEQFF. The CDR3 DNA is TGTGCCAGCAGCTTTAGACAGGGACTCTCCTACAATGAGCAGTTCTTC. Looking up the rest from reference TRBV7-2 and TRBJ2-1 gives the full variable domain: GAGVSQSPSNKVTEKGKDVELRCDPISGHTALYWYRQSLGQGLEFLIYFQGNSAPDKSGLPSDRFSAERTGGSVSTLTIQRTQQEDSAVYLCASSFRQGLSYNEQFFGPGTRLTVL.

The chain is built from TRBV29-1 and TRBJ2-2; possible D gene TRBD1, 5 bases. V was pared by 5 bases and J by 2 bases, with 9 bases between. The CDR3 loop spans 13 amino acids. In germline, CDR1 is SQVTM, CDR2 ANQGSEA. CDR3 loop: CSVKTVNTGELFF. In nucleotides, the CDR3 is TGCAGCGTTAAGACAGTTAACACCGGGGAGCTGTTTTTT.

This clone occurred once. V is TRBV5-1 and J is TRBJ1-1; TRBD1 agrees at 9 bases. This CDR3 comprises 14 residues. Per germline, CDR1 SGHRS and CDR2 YFSETQ. Trimming cost V 7 bases and J 4 bases; bases outside gene matches: 8. In DNA form, the CDR3 reads TGCGCCAGCTCCTGGACAGGGGAAGGCACTGAAGCTTTCTTT. Protein sequence: CASSWTGEGTEAFF.

The V gene is TRBV19, the J gene TRBJ1-5; the D gene is possibly TRBD1 (5 bases). Per germline, CDR1 LNHDA and CDR2 SQIVND (reference sequence). This CDR3 comprises 14 residues. V was pared by 3 bases and J by 10 bases, with 16 bases between. For the CDR3, the DNA is TGTGCCAGTAGTATTGGGGCAGGAATGGGCCCCCAGCATTTT. This gives the protein CASSIGAGMGPQHF.

The chain has TRBV10-2 and TRBJ2-5, with D perhaps being TRBD1 or TRBD2 (7 bases each). The DNA end lines up better with TRBJ2-7; the J call may be wrong. Germline V lookup: CDR1 WSHSY, CDR2 SAAADI. This CDR3 has 15 residues. The DNA of the CDR3 is TGCGCCAGCGCAAAAGCCCCAGGGGGGGAAGACGAGCAGTACTTC. Its translation is CASAKAPGGEDEQYF.

In this sample, this clone turned up once. The J gene is TRBJ2-1, the V gene TRBV2, with D maybe TRBD2 (6 bases). The CDR3 is 13 residues long. The V gene's germline CDR1 is SNHLY and CDR2 FYNNEI. V was shortened by 6 bases and J by 7 bases, with 13 bases between the two germline ends. Here the CDR3 DNA reads TGTGCCAGCAGCCTGGGACTTGGGAATGAGCAGTTCTTC. It is translated as CASSLGLGNEQFF.

The chain joins TRBV5-4 to TRBJ2-2; D not resolved. The V gene's germline CDR1 is SGHNT and CDR2 YYREEE (reference sequence). This CDR3 has 12 residues. The germline V and J ends were trimmed by 4 bases and 5 bases, with 6 bases remaining between them. In nucleotides, the CDR3 is TGTGCCAGCAGCGTACAAACCGGGGAGCTGTTTTTT. Translating it yields CASSVQTGELFF.

This chain joins TRBV12-5 and TRBJ2-1; D call uncertain. CDR1 LGHNT and CDR2 FRNRAP come from the germline V gene. This CDR3 is 12 amino acids long. V was shortened by 0 bases and J by 10 bases, with 7 bases between the two germline ends. Written as DNA, the CDR3 is TGTGCTAGTGGTTTGGTACCCGGGGAGCAGTTCTTC. It translates to CASGLVPGEQFF. Using reference TRBV12-5 and TRBJ2-1 for the parts outside the CDR3, the full variable domain is DARVTQTPRHKVTEMGQEVTMRCQPILGHNTVFWYRQTMMQGLELLAYFRNRAPLDDSGMPKDRFSAEMPDATLATLKIQPSEPRDSAVYFCASGLVPGEQFFGPGTRLTVL.

This clone has just a few counts. The gene calls are TRBV10-1 and TRBJ2-7; D is possibly TRBD1 or TRBD2 (5 bases each). The CDR3 extends over 14 amino acids. Germline V gene lookup returns CDR1 WNHNN and CDR2 SYGVQD (reference sequence). V was shortened by 6 bases and J by 4 bases, with 16 bases between the two germline ends. The CDR3 nucleotides read TGCGCCAGCAGCCCCGGGACGAGGGGTTACGAGCAGTACTTC. Translating it yields CASSPGTRGYEQYF.

The rearrangement links TRBV6-5 to TRBJ1-4, with D uncertain. CDR1 is MNHEY and CDR2 is SVGAGI in the germline V gene. Trimming shortened V by 6 bases and J by 6 bases, and 17 bases separated the two germline ends. This CDR3 is built from 15 residues. The CDR3 coding sequence is TGTGCCAGCAGATTGACTGGAGGTTACGATGAAAAACTGTTTTTT. Encoded protein: CASRLTGGYDEKLFF.

The CDR3 DNA sequence: TGTGCCAGCAGTTATACGGGACAGACGAACACTGAAGCTTTCTTT. Encoded protein: CASSYTGQTNTEAFF. The chain couples TRBV27 to TRBJ1-1; 7 bases line up with TRBD1. The CDR3 has 15 amino acids. Germline CDR1 reads MNHEY; CDR2 reads SMNVEV (reference sequence). J gave up 1 base and V 4 bases, and 6 bases lay outside the gene matches.

The V and J genes are TRBV4-3 and TRBJ2-3; 9 nucleotides line up with TRBD2. The CDR3 loop spans 16 amino acids. The germline V gene has CDR1 LGHNA and CDR2 YSLEER. Trimming removed 3 bases from V and 3 bases from J; junction bases left unmatched: 7. The CDR3 region is CASSQGGTSRTDTQYF. The DNA of the CDR3 is TGCGCCAGCAGCCAGGGGGGGACTAGCCGAACAGATACGCAGTATTTT.

The gene calls are TRBV27 and TRBJ2-1, with 7 bases matching TRBD2. This CDR3 region has 15 residues. Germline CDR1 is MNHEY and CDR2 is SMNVEV (reference sequence). V shed 6 bases and J 6 bases; nucleotides not matched to a gene: 11. In DNA form, the CDR3 reads TGTGCCAGCAGGAAAAGCGGGAATCTTTTCAATGAGCAGTTCTTC. Amino acids: CASRKSGNLFNEQFF.

The gene calls are TRBV11-3 and TRBJ1-5; 9 bases line up with TRBD1. With V trimmed by 1 base and J by 9 bases, 4 bases remained unmatched. This CDR3 has 14 amino acids. Germline lookup yields CDR1 SGHNT and CDR2 YENEEA. The chain's CDR3 is CASSLGQGVGPQHF. In DNA, the CDR3 is TGTGCCAGCAGCTTAGGACAGGGGGTAGGGCCCCAGCATTTT.